This TCR beta chain was recorded in a study of shared clonotypes between healthy human individuals. In regard to this clone: The target antigen is unknown. The identical CDR3 is also encoded by other nucleotide sequences in the sample.

In the source study's methods: For the immunoSEQ data, sequences were junction-only without quality scores, so filtering differed. This table comes from immunoSEQ multiplex PCR, and its TCRdb copy is limited to in-frame clones, with some not included. V and J calls and clone size come straight from that table; D and trimming were deduced from the DNA. The table includes some 1.5 million clones, 98% detected once. Study results and caveats: In general, naive subsets displayed greater estimated richness than memory subsets did. Rarefaction analysis demonstrated incomplete sorted-subset sequencing notwithstanding large depth. There were few donors, and this limited the genetic and exposure-history diversity represented.

Trimming took off 4 bases at V and 7 bases at J, with 11 bases between the two ends. The V gene's germline CDR1 is MNHNY and CDR2 SVGAGI (reference sequence). This CDR3 contains 12 residues. The J gene is TRBJ2-7, the V gene TRBV6-6; no clear D gene. The material sequenced was naive CD4+ T cells sorted from blood. Indicated subset: CD45RA+ positively selected. The source is a man younger than 40 in good health. DNA for the CDR3: TGTGCCAGCAGTTCCCCCTCTAGGGAGCAGTACTTC. Amino acids: CASSSPSREQYF.